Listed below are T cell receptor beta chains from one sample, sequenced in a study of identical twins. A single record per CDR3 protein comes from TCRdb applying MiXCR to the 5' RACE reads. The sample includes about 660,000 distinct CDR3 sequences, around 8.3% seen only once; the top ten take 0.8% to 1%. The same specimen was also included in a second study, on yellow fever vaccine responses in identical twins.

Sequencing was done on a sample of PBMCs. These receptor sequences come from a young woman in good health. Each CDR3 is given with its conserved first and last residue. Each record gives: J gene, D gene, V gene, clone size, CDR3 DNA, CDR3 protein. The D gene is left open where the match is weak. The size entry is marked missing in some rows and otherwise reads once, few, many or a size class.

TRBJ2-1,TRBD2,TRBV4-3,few,TGCGCCAGCAGCCAAGGGACTAGCAATACACAATTAGATGAGCAGTTCTTC,CASSQGTSNTQLDEQFF
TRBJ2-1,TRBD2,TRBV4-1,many,TGCGCCAGCAGCCAGACTAGCACTGAGCAGTTCTTC,CASSQTSTEQFF
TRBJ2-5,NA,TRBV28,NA,TGTGCCAGCAGTTTATTCTTCTCGGGGCCAGAGACCCAGTACTTC,CASSLFFSGPETQYF
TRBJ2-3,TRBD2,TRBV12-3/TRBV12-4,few,TGTGCCAGCAGTTTAGCGGGAGGGTTCCGCACAGATACGCAGTATTTT,CASSLAGGFRTDTQYF
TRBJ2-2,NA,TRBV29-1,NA,TGCAGCGTTGAAAGGCAGGGTACCGGGGAGCTGTTTTTT,CSVERQGTGELFF
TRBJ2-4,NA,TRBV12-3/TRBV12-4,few,TGTGCCAGCAGCCATGGGCAGGCACTAGCCAAAAACATTCAGTACTTC,CASSHGQALAKNIQYF
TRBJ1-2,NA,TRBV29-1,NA,TGCAGCGCCCACTATGAGGGAGTCTATGGCTACACCTTC,CSAHYEGVYGYTF
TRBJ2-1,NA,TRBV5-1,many,TGCGCCAGCAGCTTGGAAGAGGGGGGACTGAACAATGAGCAGTTCTTC,CASSLEEGGLNNEQFF
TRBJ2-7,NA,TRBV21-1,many,TGTGCCAGCAGCAAATGTAGCAGTTCCTACGAGCAGTACTTC,CASSKCSSSYEQYF
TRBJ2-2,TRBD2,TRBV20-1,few,TGCAGTGCTAGAGATAGCGGGAGATCCACCGGGGAGCTGTTTTTT,CSARDSGRSTGELFF
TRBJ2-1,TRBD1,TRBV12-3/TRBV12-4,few,TGTGCTCTCGGGACAGGCTCCTACAATGAGCAGTTCTTC,CALGTGSYNEQFF
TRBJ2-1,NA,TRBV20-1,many,TGCAGTGCCCACTACAATGAGCAGTTCTTC,CSAHYNEQFF
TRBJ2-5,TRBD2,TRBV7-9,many,TGTGCCAGCAGCTCCGTTTCGGGGGGGCAAGAGACCCAGTACTTC,CASSSVSGGQETQYF
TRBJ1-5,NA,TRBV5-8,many,TGTGCCAGCAGCTTGGCCTACTATCAGCCCCAGCATTTT,CASSLAYYQPQHF
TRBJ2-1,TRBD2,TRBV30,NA,TGTGCCTGGACCGTTCCGGGACTAGCGTCTCAGTTCTTC,CAWTVPGLASQFF
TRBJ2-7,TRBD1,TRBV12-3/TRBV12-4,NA,TGTGCCAGCAGTGCACCGGGACAGGGCCCCTACGAGCAGTACTTC,CASSAPGQGPYEQYF
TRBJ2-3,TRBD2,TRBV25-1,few,TGTGCCAGCAGTGAATTAGGGCTAGCGGGATCCACAGATACGCAGTATTTT,CASSELGLAGSTDTQYF
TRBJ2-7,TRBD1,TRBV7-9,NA,TGTGCCAGCAGCTTTCCGGGACAGGGTTCCGAGCAGTACTTC,CASSFPGQGSEQYF
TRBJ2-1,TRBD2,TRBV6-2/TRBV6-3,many,TGTGCCAGCAGTCGGTTAGCGGGAGAGGCGACGAATGAGCAGTTCTTC,CASSRLAGEATNEQFF
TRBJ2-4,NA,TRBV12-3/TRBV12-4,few,TGTGCCAGCAGTTTAAGGGGGCGGGAGAACATTCAGTACTTC,CASSLRGRENIQYF
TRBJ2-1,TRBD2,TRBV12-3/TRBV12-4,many,TGTGCCAGCAGTCAACTAGCGGGTGGAAGTTCCTACAATGAGCAGTTCTTC,CASSQLAGGSSYNEQFF
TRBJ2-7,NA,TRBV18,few,TGTGCCAGCTCACCAGGGGCTACGGGGCTCGCGTCGAGGTACGAGCAGTACTTC,CASSPGATGLASRYEQYF
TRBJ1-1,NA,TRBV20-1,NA,TGCAGTGCTAGATTTTTGGTCACTGAAGCTTTCTTT,CSARFLVTEAFF
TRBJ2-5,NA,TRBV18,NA,TGTGCCAGCTCGGGACGGTATCAAGAGACCCAGTACTTC,CASSGRYQETQYF
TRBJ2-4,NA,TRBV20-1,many,TGCAGTGCTAGAGTGTCTAACAAAAACATTCAGTACTTC,CSARVSNKNIQYF
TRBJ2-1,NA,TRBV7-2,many,TGTGCCATAAGACGAACGAATTCCTACAATGAGCAGTTCTTC,CAIRRTNSYNEQFF
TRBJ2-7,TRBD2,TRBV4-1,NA,TGCGCCAGCAGCCAGCTGACTAGCGGGAGAACGGGGGAGCAGTACTTC,CASSQLTSGRTGEQYF
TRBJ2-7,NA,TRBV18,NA,TGTGCCAGCTCACCAAGCCGGGACGGGGCCTACGAGCAGTACTTC,CASSPSRDGAYEQYF
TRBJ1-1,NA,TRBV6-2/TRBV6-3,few,TGTGCCAGCAGTTACTCGCCGGACACCTTGGGTACTGAAGCTTTCTTT,CASSYSPDTLGTEAFF
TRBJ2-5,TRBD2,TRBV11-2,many,TGTGCCAGCAGACAGGCGGGAGGAGGAGAGAGAGAGACCCAGTACTTC,CASRQAGGGERETQYF
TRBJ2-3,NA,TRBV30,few,TGTGCCTGGAGCCCAGGGTCGGATACGCAGTATTTT,CAWSPGSDTQYF
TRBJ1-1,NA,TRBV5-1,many,TGCGCCAGCAGCTTAAACACCATGAACACTGAAGCTTTCTTT,CASSLNTMNTEAFF
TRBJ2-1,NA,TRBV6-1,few,TGTGCCAGCACCTCGGTACTCTCCTACAATGAGCAGTTCTTC,CASTSVLSYNEQFF
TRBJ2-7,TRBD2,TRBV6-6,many,TGTGCCAGCAGCCCGCGGGAGCCCTACGAGCAGTACTTC,CASSPREPYEQYF
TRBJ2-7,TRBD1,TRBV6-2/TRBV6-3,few,TGTGCCAGCAGTTACGACAGGGTGGGGTCCTACGAGCAGTACTTC,CASSYDRVGSYEQYF
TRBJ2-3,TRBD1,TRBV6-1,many,TGTGCCAGCAGTACACGGAACAGGGGGAGAGATACGCAGTATTTT,CASSTRNRGRDTQYF
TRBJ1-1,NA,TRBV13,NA,TGTGCCAGCAGCTACACGCCAAGAACTGAAGCTTTCTTT,CASSYTPRTEAFF
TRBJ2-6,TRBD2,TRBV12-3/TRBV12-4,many,TGTGCCAGCAGTTTAGTAGTGGGAGGGGGGGCCAACGTCCTGACTTTC,CASSLVVGGGANVLTF
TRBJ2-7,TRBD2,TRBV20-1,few,TGCAGTGCTAGACCCGGACTAGCCGAGTACTTC,CSARPGLAEYF
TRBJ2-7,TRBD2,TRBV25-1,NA,TGTGCCAGCAGGTGGGGCGGGGGAGATCTTCGCGGAGAGCAGTACTTC,CASRWGGGDLRGEQYF
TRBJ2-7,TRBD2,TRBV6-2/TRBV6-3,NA,TGTGCCAGCAGTTTCGAGCGGGAGGGGCGTCCCGAGCAGTACTTC,CASSFEREGRPEQYF
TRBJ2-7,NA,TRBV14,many,TGTGCCAGCAGCCAAGAAGGGTCGTCTCTCCCGGACGAGCAGTACTTC,CASSQEGSSLPDEQYF
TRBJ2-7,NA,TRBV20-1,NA,TGCAGTGCTAGAGTAAGCCTATCGATCTACGAGCAGTACTTC,CSARVSLSIYEQYF
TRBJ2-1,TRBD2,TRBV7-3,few,TGTGCCAGCAGCCCGGGACTAGCTCAGGGCAATGAGCAGTTCTTC,CASSPGLAQGNEQFF